This T cell receptor beta chain was retrieved from a study of Ad26.COV2.S vaccination and SARS-CoV-2 variants. V was shortened by 5 bases and J by 5 bases, with 16 bases between the two germline ends. The CDR3 covers 14 residues. Germline V gene sequence: CDR1 SGHRS, CDR2 YFSETQ. Treatment reported: 15 to 20 received Ad26.COV2.S at low or high dose, single or two shots; about five received placebo; per-sample allocation not given. Sampling happened 63 days after the first vaccine or placebo injection. Method: immunoSEQ multiplex PCR; TCRdb's copy keeps in-frame clones and lacks some. The sample includes 300,000 to 500,000 clones, around 85% of them seen just once.

This receptor was taken from a person between 18 and 65 years old who received the Ad26.COV2.S COVID-19 vaccine or a placebo. The gene calls are TRBV5-1 and TRBJ1-1; D gene ambiguous. Sequencing was performed on peripheral blood, taken in a trial of Ad26.COV2.S vaccine versus placebo. The CDR3 reads CASRPNTAPTEAFF. The CDR3 DNA reads TGCGCCAGCAGACCTAACACGGCTCCGACTGAAGCTTTCTTT.